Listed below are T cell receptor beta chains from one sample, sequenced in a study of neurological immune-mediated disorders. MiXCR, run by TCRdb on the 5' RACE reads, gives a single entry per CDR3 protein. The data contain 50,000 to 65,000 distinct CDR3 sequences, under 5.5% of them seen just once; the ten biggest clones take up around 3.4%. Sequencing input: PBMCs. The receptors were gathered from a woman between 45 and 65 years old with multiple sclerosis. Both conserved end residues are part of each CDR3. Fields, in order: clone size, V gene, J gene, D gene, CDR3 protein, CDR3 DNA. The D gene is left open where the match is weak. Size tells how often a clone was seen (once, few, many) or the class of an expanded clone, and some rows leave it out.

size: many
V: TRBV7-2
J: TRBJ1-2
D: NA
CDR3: CASNGPGHLSAGYTF
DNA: TGTGCCAGCAACGGTCCGGGACATCTCTCTGCTGGCTACACCTTC

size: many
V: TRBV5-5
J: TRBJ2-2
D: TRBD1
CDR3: CASSLSVGQGAGELFF
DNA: TGTGCCAGCAGCTTGTCTGTTGGACAGGGGGCCGGGGAGCTGTTTTTT

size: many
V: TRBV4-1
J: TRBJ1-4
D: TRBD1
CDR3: CASSQAEGALKEKLFF
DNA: TGCGCCAGCAGCCAGGCAGAGGGGGCTTTAAAGGAAAAACTGTTTTTT

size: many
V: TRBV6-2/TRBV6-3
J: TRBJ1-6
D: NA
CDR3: CASSYFDFSFEAPLHF
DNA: TGTGCCAGCAGTTACTTCGATTTCAGCTTTGAAGCACCCCTCCACTTT

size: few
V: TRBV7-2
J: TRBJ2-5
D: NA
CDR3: CASRPEGPETQYF
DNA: TGTGCCAGCAGACCCGAGGGGCCAGAGACCCAGTACTTC

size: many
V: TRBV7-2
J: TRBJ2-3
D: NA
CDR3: CASTQSRGNTDTQYF
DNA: TGTGCCAGTACCCAATCCAGGGGAAACACAGATACGCAGTATTTT

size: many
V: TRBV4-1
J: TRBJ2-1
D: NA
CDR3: CASSNTGLSINEQFF
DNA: TGCGCCAGCAGCAATACGGGACTGAGCATCAATGAGCAGTTCTTC

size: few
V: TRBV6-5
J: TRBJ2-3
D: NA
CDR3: CASTSGDSTDTQYF
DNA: TGTGCCTCCACCTCGGGGGACTCCACAGATACGCAGTATTTT

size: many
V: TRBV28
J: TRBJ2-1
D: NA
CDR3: CASSLSRWEQFF
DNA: TGTGCCAGCAGTTTAAGTCGCTGGGAGCAGTTCTTC

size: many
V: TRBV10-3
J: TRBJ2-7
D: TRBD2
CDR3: CAISERGDSYEQYF
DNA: TGTGCCATCAGTGAGCGGGGGGACTCCTACGAGCAGTACTTC

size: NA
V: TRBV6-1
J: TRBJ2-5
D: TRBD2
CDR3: CASSEGLAETQYF
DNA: TGTGCCAGCAGTGAAGGACTAGCTGAGACCCAGTACTTC

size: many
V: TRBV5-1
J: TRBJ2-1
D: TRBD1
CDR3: CASSSTSGTGVSYNEQFF
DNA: TGCGCCAGCAGCTCGACGTCCGGGACAGGGGTGTCCTACAATGAGCAGTTCTTC

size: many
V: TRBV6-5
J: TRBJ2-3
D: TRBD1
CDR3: CASQVGQGADTQYF
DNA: TGTGCCAGCCAGGTGGGGCAGGGGGCAGATACGCAGTATTTT

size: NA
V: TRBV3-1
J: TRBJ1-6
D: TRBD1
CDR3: CASSQLTGTGHSPLNF
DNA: TGTGCCAGCAGCCAGCTTACTGGGACAGGACATTCACCCCTCAACTTT

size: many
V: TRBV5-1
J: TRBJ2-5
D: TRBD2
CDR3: CASSFSSGGAQYF
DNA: TGCGCCAGCAGCTTTTCTAGCGGGGGGGCCCAGTACTTC

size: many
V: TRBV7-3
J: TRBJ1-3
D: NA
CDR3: CASPASGGSRSGNTIYF
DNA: TGTGCCAGCCCAGCATCTGGGGGCTCCCGCTCTGGAAACACCATATATTTT

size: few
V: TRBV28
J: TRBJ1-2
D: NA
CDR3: CASSLWDLAVSGYTF
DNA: TGTGCCAGCAGTTTATGGGACCTCGCGGTTTCAGGCTACACCTTC